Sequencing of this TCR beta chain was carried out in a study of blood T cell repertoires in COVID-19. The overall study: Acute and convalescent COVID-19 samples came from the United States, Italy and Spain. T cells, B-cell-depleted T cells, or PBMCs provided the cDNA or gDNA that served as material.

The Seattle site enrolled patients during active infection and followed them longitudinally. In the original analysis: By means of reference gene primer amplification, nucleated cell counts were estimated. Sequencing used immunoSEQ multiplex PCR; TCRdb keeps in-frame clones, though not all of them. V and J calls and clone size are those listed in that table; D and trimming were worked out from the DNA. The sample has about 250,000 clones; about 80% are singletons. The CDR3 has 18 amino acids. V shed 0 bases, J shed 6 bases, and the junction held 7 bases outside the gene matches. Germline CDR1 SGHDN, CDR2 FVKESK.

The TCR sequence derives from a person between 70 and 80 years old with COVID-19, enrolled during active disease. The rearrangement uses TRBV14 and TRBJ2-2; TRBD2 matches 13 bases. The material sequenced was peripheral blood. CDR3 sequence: CASSQDPGLAGLPGELFF. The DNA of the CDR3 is TGTGCCAGCAGCCAAGATCCGGGACTAGCGGGACTCCCCGGGGAGCTGTTTTTT.